This note documents a single T cell receptor (beta chain) sequence. Its antigen remains undetermined. There are no base qualities to consult, and no much larger clone falls within one base. Sequencing of TCRB CDR3 was done on genomic DNA with the immunoSEQ assay. The original methods were these. Nothing other than productive TCRB rearrangements was included in the analyses. Clonality was expressed as a Shannon entropy-based productive clonality index, with each clone defined by a unique TCRB CDR3 sequence. Repertoire overlap for a pair of samples was computed from each clone's template counts relative to total templates per sample. Flow cytometry-measured V-gene usage correlated with V-gene usage from TCRB sequencing, with a Spearman r of about 0.64. Entries here come from immuneACCESS through TCRdb and include only in-frame sequences with V and J called. Some clones fail to appear in such tables; in the studies checked, an unresolved V gene covers under half of the shortfall, and the cause of the remainder is unknown. Clone size and V and J calls were adopted from that table, with D and trimming inferred from the DNA. Counted in this sample were roughly 9,800 clones; around 77% of them appeared once. The top ten constitute 20% to 25% of the sample.

The data originate from a study of somatic mutations in cytotoxic T cells in rheumatoid arthritis (dated by TCRdb to the late 2010s). Notes on the research overall: Some V beta antibody-stained T-cell populations were flow-sorted on a FACSAria II or Sony SH800 at nearly 100% purity, and sorted V beta1+ cells also underwent TCRB sequencing. Patient and control groups had essentially identical median ages. Whether expanded CD8+ T-cell clones in untreated, newly diagnosed rheumatoid arthritis carry somatic mutations was the study question, and clonality was characterized with TCRB deep sequencing. TCRB deep sequencing was performed for roughly 66 rheumatoid arthritis patients and approximately 18 healthy controls.

With a median age of approximately 61 years (range about 20-80) and 55% female, the healthy controls consisted of approximately 22 blood donors whose buffy coats were used. CD4+ and CD8+ cells were isolated by positive magnetic bead selection on an AutoMACS, and purity was checked by flow cytometry. Isolation of peripheral blood mononuclear cells was done through Ficoll-Paque PLUS density gradient separation. Using Nucleospin Tissue or Tissue XS kits, DNA was extracted from CD4-enriched, CD8-enriched or PBMC samples, with quantification by a Qubit 2.0 fluorometer. Here V drops 2 bases and J drops 11 bases, and the junction holds 6 bases not matched to any gene. From its cysteine to its phenylalanine, the CDR3 spans 14 amino acids. Of the read, only the CDR3 DNA is kept; its 42 bases are in frame from base 1. CDR1 and CDR2 were assigned from the germline V gene (reference sequence) as MNHEY and SMNVEV.

General conclusions and limits of the study: The slight TRBV07 underrepresentation in patients was not adjusted for multiple comparisons. Healthy controls showed no age-related increase in CD8+ clonality, whereas patients did (Spearman r ~ 0.49). CD8+ T-cell clonality did not differ significantly between rheumatoid arthritis patients and age-matched healthy controls. In 8 of 65 patients the largest CD8+ clone exceeded 20% of CD8+ cells, and several identical CD8+ TCRB sequences were shared between blood and synovial fluid. It was unknown which antigens the expanded CD8+ clones targeted, and their absence from virus-specific databases did not exclude viral specificity.

The sequence was obtained from a middle-aged man in good health. Sequencing was done on a sample of CD8+ T cells sorted from blood. This chain is built from TRBV27 and TRBJ1-5; a stretch of 10 junction bases matches TRBD1. At the DNA level, the sequence is TGTGCCAGCAGTTTAAGGACAGGGGGTTCGGCCCAGCATTTT. It codes for CASSLRTGGSAQHF.